This TCR beta chain was found in a study of cytomegalovirus exposure and HLA in healthy donors. Findings and limits, study-wide: Reported performance of the classifier showed diagnosis of cytomegalovirus status with high specificity and sensitivity.

In this sample, this clone turned up once. Its antigen is currently unknown. The PCR employed 60 Vbeta primers together with 13 Jbeta primers. Assay: immunoSEQ multiplex PCR; the TCRdb copy retains only in-frame clones and omits some. The table includes 150,000 to 200,000 clones, approximately 84% detected once. Germline V gene data show CDR1 as MDHEN and CDR2 as SYDVKM. CDR3 length: 16 amino acids. J gave up 0 bases and V 3 bases, and 4 bases lay outside the gene matches. The donors were healthy bone marrow donors. The receptor comes from a boy aged 5 to 17 in good health and CMV-seronegative. The sequenced sample was PBMCs. The genes are TRBV28 and TRBJ1-1, with TRBD1 identical over 10 bases. CDR3 sequence (DNA): TGTGCCAGCAGTTTGGGACAGGGGCGACTGAACACTGAAGCTTTCTTT. It translates to CASSLGQGRLNTEAFF.